This T cell receptor (beta chain) emerged from a study of blood T cells in healthy people across ages (dated by TCRdb to 2013 to 2016). Looking at the study overall: In model experiments, template switching captured roughly one uniquely barcoded TCR beta cDNA molecule for every two T cells. Four age groups were formed from the donors: young (average about 17 years), middle-aged (around 37), aged (about 62) and long-lived (around 82). Age-related changes in TCR beta repertoire diversity were measured in the study by deep sequencing normalized with unique cDNA molecular identifiers. Two additional independent replicas of 1 million unique cDNA reads from the same blood draw were analyzed for two donors (one aged 18 to 30 and one aged 80 or older). To avoid experimental bias, donors of different ages were distributed randomly across sequencing lanes. The study at large found these results: Observed TCR beta diversity per million T cells fell roughly linearly with age, and a significant reduction was already apparent by age approximately 40. Compared with the aged group, the long-lived group had more naive CD4+ T cells, fewer expanded clones and increased TCR diversity, a pattern suggesting age selection. The percentage of naive T cells measured by flow cytometry correlated strongly with observed TCR beta diversity. Estimates of total diversity based on one million sequenced T cells were regarded as lower bounds and as underestimates. Donor CMV infection status was unknown, potentially confounding age-related changes in expanded clonotypes. Bulk unsorted PBMC profiling prevented conclusive comparison of naive and antigen-experienced compartments.

The CDR3 numbers 15 residues from cysteine through phenylalanine. The entry retains the CDR3 DNA only, 45 bases that are in frame from base 1. CDR1 is given as SGHRS and CDR2 as YFSETQ, both from the germline V gene. Trimming costs V 4 bases and J 5 bases, and their ends lie 18 bases apart. The roughly 39 donors, aged about 6 to 95 years, were systemically healthy Caucasian individuals from Russia. Each donor gave about 11 milliliters of peripheral blood, drawn into EDTA-treated Vacutainer tubes. PBMCs were isolated by Ficoll-Paque density-gradient centrifugation, with at least 6 million obtained per sample. Total RNA was extracted from PBMCs with Trizol reagent, with at least 6 micrograms obtained per sample. The percentages of naive CD45RAhigh/CD27high T cells were determined by flow cytometry on a PBMC aliquot from every donor. A remark on this clonotype: Its cognate antigen has yet to be identified. No base qualities exist here, and no much larger clone lies one base off it.

Libraries were made using 5' RACE. Instrument on record: Illumina HiSeq 2500. The second PCR ran for roughly 7 to 12 cycles and used a J-beta primer mix along with a sample-barcoded 5' primer. Each TCR beta cDNA molecule received a unique molecular identifier from a template-switch 5' adaptor carrying 12 random nucleotides. Each sample yielded at least 2.5 million CDR3-containing paired-end reads. First-strand cDNA synthesis was performed from all RNA using the Mint cDNA synthesis kit, with priming by a TRBC-specific oligonucleotide. Following uracil-DNA glycosylase treatment, all cDNA underwent a first 18-cycle PCR with the universal primers M1SS and BC2_uni_R. As for how the authors treated the data: For normalization, 1 million high-quality reads, each with a distinct molecular identifier, were randomly selected from each sample. Reads sharing molecular identifiers were discarded rather than binned into consensus sequences. MiTCR, run with a Q25 quality threshold and the strictest error-elimination algorithm, handled CDR3 identification, clonotype clustering and error correction. A nonparametric unseen species model using Euler transformation provided a lower-bound estimate of total TCR beta diversity. TCRdb reworked the public reads: Q25 trimming with fastp, MiXCR clone assembly, productive beta chains retained. Rows with one shared CDR3 protein collapse into an entry with the most common genes and DNA. TCRdb assigned the V and J calls; the authors' analysis was not used. The sample table holds approximately 1.5 million distinct CDR3 sequences, of which about 45% were seen once. The leading ten clones occupy 4% of the sample.

The sample taken for sequencing was blood. The sequence is built from TRBV5-1 and TRBJ2-5; TRBD1 could be the D gene, as 6 bases match. The origin of this receptor is a woman aged 18-30 years in good health. DNA sequence: TGCGCCAGCAGCGCAAACTCCGGGACAAGGGAGACCCAGTACTTC. This sequence encodes CASSANSGTRETQYF.